These T cell receptor beta chains were read from a single sample in a study of T cells expressing NK-cell markers. TCRdb reprocessed the 5' RACE reads, keeping one entry per CDR3 protein, no DNA. The sample table sets out fewer than 18,000 distinct CDR3 sequences. Sequencing input: blood T cells: a sorted CD56 or NKG2C T cell subset, CD4+ or CD8+ T cells, or bulk PBMC T cells (not recorded which). Source of these receptors: a man aged 18 to 69 in good health. Both conserved end residues are part of each CDR3. Rows give clone size only sometimes, using once, few, many, or a class for an expanded clone.

clone size	J gene	CDR3 length	V gene	CDR3 protein
NA	TRBJ2-5	14	TRBV12-3/TRBV12-4	CASGTSGGRETQYF
NA	TRBJ2-3	17	TRBV7-3	CASSLVLGPPGTDTQYF
NA	TRBJ2-2	16	TRBV5-6	CASSSDVRQLTGELFF
NA	TRBJ2-1	12	TRBV7-9	CASSTATNEQFF
NA	TRBJ2-5	12	TRBV19	CASSIGGETQYF
NA	TRBJ1-3	17	TRBV28	CASSTYRGSGSGNTIYF
NA	TRBJ2-1	14	TRBV12-3/TRBV12-4	CASTRRGLSGEQFF
NA	TRBJ2-7	14	TRBV12-3/TRBV12-4	CASSPPGGVYEQYF
NA	TRBJ2-7	20	TRBV20-1	CSARRDWGTSGRPSSYEQYF
NA	TRBJ2-1	19	TRBV12-3/TRBV12-4	CASSSGTGTTVSSYNEQFF
NA	TRBJ2-5	14	TRBV5-4	CASKGQGMKETQYF
NA	TRBJ2-7	14	TRBV5-5	CASSRGQGTYEQYF
medium-sized	TRBJ2-1	15	TRBV27	CASSLSLAGVNEQFF
NA	TRBJ2-7	12	TRBV27	CASSPLFYEQYF
NA	TRBJ2-5	16	TRBV11-2	CASSEGTSGRQETQYF
NA	TRBJ1-5	14	TRBV2	CASQGTDINQPQHF
NA	TRBJ2-7	14	TRBV12-3/TRBV12-4	CASSQQDWLYEQYF
NA	TRBJ1-6	14	TRBV20-1	CSALSQGSNSPLHF
NA	TRBJ1-1	14	TRBV12-3/TRBV12-4	CASSQGTLNTEAFF